This T cell receptor beta chain appears in the sequencing data of a study of human T cells and chemical hapten exposure. Study-wide background: Epicutaneous patch tests delivered 0.01% DPC to the upper back, with evaluation at 6 days.

The library attached unique molecular identifiers to individual cDNA molecules. TCRdb re-analysed the RACE reads in MiXCR, keeping a single row per CDR3 protein. The sample shows roughly 110,000 distinct CDR3 sequences, 10% to 15% of them seen only once. Per germline, CDR1 LGHDT and CDR2 YNNKEL (reference sequence). V was clipped by 4 bases and J by 3 bases; unmatched bases: 15. This CDR3 comprises 18 residues. Documented time point: pre-sensitization, week 0. Sample treatment: therapeutic diphenylcyclopropenone sensitization with weekly scalp DPC. The receptor was isolated from a woman between 45 and 60 years old with alopecia areata. Some clones in this sample may be carry-over from other donors' samples. The sample was whole blood, taken in connection with sensitization to the hapten diphenylcyclopropenone (DPC). The chain links TRBV3-1 to TRBJ1-5; TRBD1 aligns across 7 bases. CDR3 sequence reads: CASSLTAGTELNNQPQHF. The DNA for the CDR3 is TGTGCCAGCAGCCTAACTGCCGGGACAGAGCTTAACAATCAGCCCCAGCATTTT.